A single sample is the source of the 9 T cell receptor beta chains below, sequenced in a study of Ad26.COV2.S vaccination and SARS-CoV-2 variants. Libraries were prepared by immunoSEQ multiplex PCR; TCRdb keeps only in-frame clonotypes and omits some of them. The sample lists roughly 350,000 clones, roughly 90% seen once, with approximately 5% in the top ten. Treatment noted: 15 to 20 received Ad26.COV2.S at low or high dose, single or two shots; about 5 received placebo; per-sample allocation not given. Samples came from day 63 after the first vaccine or placebo injection. The starting material was peripheral blood, obtained in a trial of Ad26.COV2.S vaccine versus placebo. Receptor source: a person between 18 and 65 years old who received the Ad26.COV2.S COVID-19 vaccine or a placebo.

The CDR3 DNA reads as TGTGCCAGCAGCTTAGCCGGACTTGCAAATGAAAAACTGTTTTTT. This translates into CASSLAGLANEKLFF. The V gene is TRBV7-8, the J gene TRBJ1-4; D is ambiguous. The CDR3 runs to 15 residues. CDR1 is SGHVS and CDR2 is FQNEAQ in the germline V gene. V was pared by 0 bases and J by 5 bases, with 10 bases between. The variable domain in full, with the rest retrieved from reference TRBV7-8 and TRBJ1-4, is GAGVSQSPRYKVAKRGQDVALRCDPISGHVSLFWYQQALGQGPEFLTYFQNEAQLDKSGLPSDRFFAERPEGSVSTLKIQRTQQEDSAVYLCASSLAGLANEKLFFGSGTQLSVL.

This clone has a single count. This chain joins TRBV5-1 and TRBJ1-1; 12 bases map to TRBD1. Germline V gives CDR1 SGHRS, CDR2 YFSETQ. The CDR3 is 18 residues long. V dropped 0 bases and J dropped 3; count of bases not matched to a gene: 9. CDR3 DNA sequence: TGCGCCAGCAGCTTGGCCGGGACAGGGGGCGAAGGGGACACTGAAGCTTTCTTT. Amino acids: CASSLAGTGGEGDTEAFF.

The chain couples TRBV12-3 or TRBV12-4 to TRBJ1-3; no clear D gene. The germline V and J ends were trimmed by 2 bases and 3 bases, with 2 bases remaining between them. The CDR3 is made up of 12 amino acids. The CDR3 here is CASSLLGNTIYF. The CDR3 coding sequence is TGTGCCAGCAGTTTACTTGGAAACACCATATATTTT.

The chain is built from TRBV19 and TRBJ2-3, with D possibly being TRBD2 (5 bases). This CDR3 has 17 amino acids. V gave up 3 bases and J gave up 0 bases, with 16 bases separating them. The V gene's germline CDR1 is LNHDA and CDR2 SQIVND (reference sequence). The CDR3 sequence: CASSMGYTRGSTDTQYF. The CDR3 DNA is TGTGCCAGTAGTATGGGATACACCCGGGGTAGCACAGATACGCAGTATTTT.

The chain is built from TRBV6-5 and TRBJ2-1, with D perhaps matching TRBD1 (5 bases). The V end was cut by 7 bases, the J end by 2 bases, with 15 bases between. Germline V gene sequence: CDR1 MNHEY, CDR2 SVGAGI. The CDR3 contains 15 residues. The CDR3 sequence: CASTLFIQAYNEQFF. The CDR3, as DNA: TGTGCCAGCACCTTATTCATACAGGCCTACAATGAGCAGTTCTTC.

The chain is built from TRBV29-1 and TRBJ2-3; no clear D gene. Germline-derived CDR1 and CDR2 are SQVTM and ANQGSEA. The CDR3 has 13 residues. V lost 5 bases and J lost 4, with 13 bases in between. This CDR3 reads CSVSLDRADTQYF. The DNA of the CDR3 is TGCAGCGTTTCTCTGGACCGGGCAGATACGCAGTATTTT.

This clone was detected a few times. The chain carries TRBV5-1 and TRBJ2-7, with 9 bases lining up with TRBD1. The length of the CDR3 is 14 residues. Germline CDR1 reads SGHRS; CDR2 reads YFSETQ. Trimming removed 3 bases from V and 4 bases from J; junction bases left unmatched: 5. CDR3 loop: CASSSGQGRYEQYF. Here the CDR3 DNA reads TGCGCCAGCAGCTCGGGACAGGGTCGGTACGAGCAGTACTTC. Variable domain in full (rest from reference TRBV5-1 and TRBJ2-7): KAGVTQTPRYLIKTRGQQVTLSCSPISGHRSVSWYQQTPGQGLQFLFEYFSETQRNKGNFPGRFSGRQFSNSRSEMNVSTLELGDSALYLCASSSGQGRYEQYFGPGTRLTVT.

The V gene is TRBV28, the J gene TRBJ2-2; D possibly corresponds to TRBD2 (7 bases). This CDR3 region has 13 residues. Trimming took 6 bases from V and 5 from J, leaving 10 bases between them. Germline CDR1 and CDR2: MDHEN and SYDVKM. CDR3 coding DNA: TGTGCCAGCAGAGGGGGGGGTACCGGGGAGCTGTTTTTT. It codes for CASRGGGTGELFF.

The V and J genes are TRBV18 and TRBJ2-1, with 8 bases matching TRBD1. The V gene end was trimmed by 3 bases and the J gene end by 6 bases; junction bases not matched to a gene: 7. The CDR3 sequence is 15 residues long. The V gene's germline CDR1 is KGHSH and CDR2 LQKENI. The CDR3 DNA reads TGTGCCAGCTCACCGGACAGGGTGAACTCCAATGAGCAGTTCTTC. Protein sequence: CASSPDRVNSNEQFF.